Each of the 27 T cell receptor beta chains below was sequenced from the same sample in a study of T cells in Graves' hyperthyroidism and ophthalmopathy. It was RNA transcripts that yielded the amplified TCR beta CDR3 regions. First-round RT-PCR targeting the TCR CDR3 was performed with the HTBI primer set. TCRdb processed the multiplex PCR reads anew with MiXCR; each CDR3 protein has one entry. The data show around 540,000 distinct CDR3 sequences, about 45% seen once. Sequencing was performed on peripheral blood or thyroid tissue (not recorded which). All receptors derive from a woman under 30 with Graves' hyperthyroidism.

On this clonotype: Given a much more abundant clone one base away, this may be a read error. This chain connects TRBV7-3 to TRBJ2-5; 10 bases map to TRBD2. Trimming took 6 bases from V and 9 from J; bases not matched to a gene: 10. This CDR3 comprises 14 residues. Germline V gene lookup returns CDR1 SGHTA and CDR2 FQGTGA. CDR3: CASRKLAGKEAQYF. CDR3 nucleotides: TGTGCCAGCAGGAAACTAGCGGGAAAGGAGGCCCAGTACTTC.

Remarks on this clonotype: This sequence may be a read error, since a much larger clone differs from it by one base. Without the conserved terminal phenylalanine or tryptophan, this CDR3 likely stems from a read error. This chain uses TRBV12-3 or TRBV12-4 with TRBJ2-7, with no clear D. V was shortened by 6 bases and J by 5 bases, with 14 bases between the two germline ends. This CDR3 has 13 residues. This CDR3 is CASRTQEFDEQYC. DNA of the CDR3: TGTGCCAGCAGGACTCAGGAATTTGACGAGCAGTACTGC.

This clonotype was seen ten or more times. V is TRBV2 and J is TRBJ1-1, with D perhaps matching TRBD1 (5 bases). V lost 3 bases and J lost 5, with 10 bases in between. The CDR3 consists of 13 residues. CDR1 and CDR2 (germline): SNHLY, FYNNEI. CDR3 region: CASSDQGGTEAFF. CDR3 coding DNA: TGTGCCAGCAGTGATCAGGGTGGGACTGAAGCTTTCTTT.

This clonotype was seen at least ten times. The chain couples TRBV7-8 to TRBJ1-2; D gene unclear. The CDR3 has 13 amino acids. V was pared by 5 bases and J by 0 bases, with 7 bases between. CDR1 and CDR2 (germline): SGHVS, FQNEAQ. CDR3 DNA: TGTGCCAGCAGCAAGGGAACTAACTATGGCTACACCTTC. Its translation: CASSKGTNYGYTF.

This clonotype has a count of ten or more. The V gene is TRBV19, the J gene TRBJ1-2; 8 bases match TRBD1. After removal of 7 bases from V and 4 bases from J, the junction contained 5 bases not matched to a gene. The CDR3 totals 13 residues. Germline lookup yields CDR1 LNHDA and CDR2 SQIVND (reference sequence). The CDR3 sequence: CASTQDRVYGYTF. The CDR3 DNA is TGTGCCAGTACCCAGGACAGGGTCTATGGCTACACCTTC. Filled out from reference TRBV19 and TRBJ1-2, the complete variable domain reads DGGITQSPKYLFRKEGQNVTLSCEQNLNHDAMYWYRQDPGQGLRLIYYSQIVNDFQKGDIAEGYSVSREKKESFPLTVTSAQKNPTAFYLCASTQDRVYGYTFGSGTRLTVV.

This chain uses TRBV7-3 with TRBJ2-7; D assignment may be TRBD1 or TRBD2 (5 bases each). The CDR3 length is 13 residues. V shed 1 base and J shed 6 bases, with 10 bases lying between them. Per germline, CDR1 SGHTA and CDR2 FQGTGA. CDR3 DNA: TGTGCCAGCAGCTTAATGGGGACGGGCGAGCAGTACTTC. This codes for CASSLMGTGEQYF.

V and J are TRBV29-1 and TRBJ2-6; 9 nucleotides agree with TRBD1. J was trimmed by 2 bases and V by 7 bases; bases with no gene match: 9. The CDR3 consists of 16 residues. CDR1 is SQVTM and CDR2 is ANQGSEA in the germline V gene. The chain's CDR3 is CSASVGTGTGANVLTF. In DNA, the CDR3 is TGCAGCGCCTCAGTGGGGACAGGGACTGGGGCCAACGTCCTGACTTTC.

The chain recombines TRBV7-7 with TRBJ2-2; D gene ambiguous. The CDR3 totals 13 residues. V lost 3 bases and J lost 6, with 8 bases in between. Germline V CDR1 and CDR2: SSHAT, FNYEAQ (reference sequence). The CDR3 sequence is CASSLGLSGELFF. As DNA, the CDR3 is TGTGCCAGCAGCTTGGGATTATCCGGGGAGCTGTTTTTT. Full variable domain (remainder filled in from reference TRBV7-7 and TRBJ2-2): GAGVSQSPRYKVTKRGQDVTLRCDPISSHATLYWYQQALGQGPEFLTYFNYEAQPDKSGLPSDRFSAERPEGSISTLTIQRTEQRDSAMYRCASSLGLSGELFFGEGSRLTVL.

On this clonotype itself: The germline gene is not matched at one end of the junction; a read error may be the cause. V gene TRBV10-3 combines with J gene TRBJ2-7, with a possible D match to TRBD1 (5 bases). The germline V gene encodes CDR1 ENHRY and CDR2 SYGVKD. The CDR3 runs 15 residues. The DNA of the CDR3 is TGTGCCAGCAGTCAACATACGGACACGTTCCGGGAGCAGTACTTC. Protein sequence: CASSQHTDTFREQYF.

The CDR3 DNA sequence: TGCAGCGTTGGTGGGGGGGGTTACCAAGAGACCCAGTACTTC. Translation gives CSVGGGGYQETQYF. This chain connects TRBV29-1 to TRBJ2-5; 7 bases are a match to TRBD2. Unmatched junction bases numbered 5, after V lost 4 bases and J lost 0 bases. The CDR3 spans 14 residues. The germline CDR1 and CDR2 sequences are SQVTM and ANQGSEA.

This clonotype was detected many times. The chain combines TRBV7-2 with TRBJ2-5, with a tentative D call TRBD2 (7 bases). The germline V gene encodes CDR1 SGHTA and CDR2 FQGNSA. The V end was cut by 8 bases, the J end by 3 bases, with 16 bases between. The CDR3 is 14 residues long. CDR3 nucleotides: TGTGCCAGCGCCTTTGGGGGGGCGAAAGAGACCCAGTACTTC. Translating gives CASAFGGAKETQYF.

Ten or more counts support this clonotype. The genes are TRBV29-1 and TRBJ2-2, with D tentatively TRBD2 (5 bases). The CDR3 consists of 13 residues. Germline loops: CDR1 SQVTM, CDR2 ANQGSEA. The V gene lost 8 bases and the J gene lost 0 bases, with 10 bases spanning the gap. CDR3 nucleotides: TGCAGCTTCTCGAGGGCGAACACCGGGGAGCTGTTTTTT. This sequence encodes CSFSRANTGELFF.

This clonotype was recorded at least ten times. The chain links TRBV7-2 to TRBJ2-5; 7 nucleotides match TRBD2. CDR1 is SGHTA, CDR2 FQGNSA, per germline. The CDR3 is 15 amino acids. Unmatched junction bases numbered 7, after V lost 1 base and J lost 5 bases. The CDR3 region is CASSLGQPGGETQYF. The CDR3 DNA reads as TGTGCCAGCAGCTTAGGACAGCCCGGGGGGGAGACCCAGTACTTC.

This clonotype was detected only a few times. This chain uses TRBV7-2 with TRBJ1-5; 9 bases are shared with TRBD1. V gave up 3 bases and J gave up 5 bases; unmatched junction bases: 5. The CDR3 has 15 amino acids. The V gene's germline CDR1 is SGHTA and CDR2 FQGNSA. Here the CDR3 DNA reads TGTGCCAGCAGCTTGGCCTGGGACAGGGATCAGCCCCAGCATTTT. Residues: CASSLAWDRDQPQHF. Together with reference TRBV7-2 and TRBJ1-5, the CDR3 gives the full variable domain: GAGVSQSPSNKVTEKGKDVELRCDPISGHTALYWYRQSLGQGLEFLIYFQGNSAPDKSGLPSDRFSAERTGGSVSTLTIQRTQQEDSAVYLCASSLAWDRDQPQHFGDGTRLSIL.

The chain recombines TRBV5-5 with TRBJ1-5; D possibly corresponds to TRBD1 (5 bases). This CDR3 contains 15 residues. CDR1 and CDR2 from the germline V gene are SGHKS and YYEKEE (reference sequence). The V end was cut by 0 bases, the J end by 2 bases, with 9 bases between. CDR3 sequence reads: CASSLDLQGNQPQHF. The CDR3, as DNA: TGTGCCAGCAGCTTGGATTTACAGGGCAATCAGCCCCAGCATTTT.

The chain combines TRBV20-1 with TRBJ1-4; D is uncertain. Germline lookup yields CDR1 DFQATT and CDR2 SNEGSKA (reference sequence). The V gene lost 2 bases and the J gene lost 8 bases, with 9 bases spanning the gap. The CDR3 length is 12 residues. Written as DNA, the CDR3 is TGCAGTGCTAGAAGGAATGGCGAAAAACTGTTTTTT. This translates into CSARRNGEKLFF.

This clonotype has only a few counts. The CDR3: CASSPPAQETQYF. Written as DNA, the CDR3 is TGTGCCAGCAGTCCACCGGCCCAAGAGACCCAGTACTTC. V gene TRBV7-9 combines with J gene TRBJ2-5; no clear D. This CDR3 is built from 13 residues. Germline-derived CDR1 and CDR2 are SEHNR and FQNEAQ (reference sequence). V dropped 6 bases and J dropped 1 base, with 9 bases sitting between them.

This clonotype was recorded many times. The chain combines TRBV24-1 with TRBJ1-2; 11 bases align to TRBD1. Germline loops: CDR1 KGHDR, CDR2 SFDVKD. This CDR3 has 14 amino acids. V gave up 7 bases and J gave up 1 base; unmatched junction bases: 1. Written as DNA, the CDR3 is TGTGCCACCAGCGGGACAGGGGGTAACTATGGCTACACCTTC. It translates to CATSGTGGNYGYTF.

This clonotype was recorded many times. This chain uses TRBV20-1 with TRBJ1-1, with TRBD1 identical over 9 bases. Germline-derived CDR1 and CDR2 are DFQATT and SNEGSKA (reference sequence). V gave up 3 bases and J gave up 3 bases; unmatched junction bases: 2. The CDR3 length is 13 residues. The CDR3 region has the DNA TGCAGTGCTAGCAGACAGGGGGACACTGAAGCTTTCTTT. The encoded protein is CSASRQGDTEAFF.

CDR3 protein: CASTSGSSYDQYF. CDR3 in DNA: TGTGCCAGCACTTCCGGGTCTAGTTATGACCAGTACTTC. V is TRBV2 and J is TRBJ2-5; D is ambiguous. CDR1 is SNHLY, CDR2 FYNNEI, per germline. V gave up 7 bases and J gave up 10 bases, with 19 bases separating them. CDR3 size: 13 residues.

This clonotype was seen more than once but under ten times. The CDR3 coding sequence is TGTGCCAGCAGCTTGGTCGGCGGTGATCTTAATGAAAAACTGTTTTTT. It codes for CASSLVGGDLNEKLFF. The J gene is TRBJ1-4, the V gene TRBV7-9; no definite D call. With 3 bases removed from V and 4 bases from J, the gap between germline ends came to 15 bases. This CDR3 region has 16 residues. Germline values: CDR1 SEHNR, CDR2 FQNEAQ (reference sequence).

The chain uses TRBV7-2 and TRBJ1-2, with D perhaps TRBD1 (5 bases). CDR3 length: 14 amino acids. V gave up 6 bases and J gave up 4 bases, with 15 bases separating them. Germline values: CDR1 SGHTA, CDR2 FQGNSA. CDR3 sequence (DNA): TGTGCCAGCAGGCCGGACATGAACTCCTATGGCTACACCTTC. This translates into CASRPDMNSYGYTF.

This clonotype was picked up many times. The rearrangement links TRBV7-9 to TRBJ1-1, with 8 bases lining up with TRBD1. V was clipped by 1 base and J by 4 bases; unmatched bases: 2. The CDR3 consists of 14 residues. CDR1 and CDR2 from the germline V gene are SEHNR and FQNEAQ (reference sequence). The chain's CDR3 is CASSLVTGVTEAFF. CDR3 bases: TGTGCCAGCAGCTTAGTGACAGGGGTCACTGAAGCTTTCTTT.

About this clonotype itself: A single base separates this from a much larger clone, so it may be a read error. The gene calls are TRBV11-1 and TRBJ1-2; D unresolved. Trimming took off 3 bases at V and 4 bases at J, with 9 bases between the two ends. Germline CDR1 reads SGHAT; CDR2 reads FQDESV (reference sequence). This CDR3 has 13 residues. The CDR3 here is CASSFGDSYGYTF. The DNA for the CDR3 is TGTGCCAGCAGCTTCGGAGATTCCTATGGCTACACCTTC.

V is TRBV25-1 and J is TRBJ2-7, with 10 bases aligning to TRBD1. The germline CDR1 and CDR2 sequences are MGHDK and SYGVNS. The ends lost 3 bases at V and 0 bases at J; junction bases unmatched: 2. CDR3 length equals 15 residues. This chain's CDR3 is CASSEGQGSSYEQYF. The CDR3, as DNA: TGTGCCAGCAGTGAGGGACAGGGGTCCTCCTACGAGCAGTACTTC.

This clonotype was picked up a small number of times. V usage is TRBV24-1 and J usage is TRBJ1-5; 8 nucleotides line up with TRBD1. CDR3 length: 15 residues. The trim removed 3 bases at V and 4 bases at J, leaving 4 bases unmatched. CDR1 is KGHDR, CDR2 SFDVKD, per germline. CDR3 bases: TGTGCCACCAGTGATCCAAGACAGGGGAATCAGCCCCAGCATTTT. This encodes CATSDPRQGNQPQHF.

CDR3 sequence reads: CSIITYEQYF. The CDR3 DNA is TGCAGTATCATTACCTACGAGCAGTACTTC. The chain carries TRBV20-1 and TRBJ2-7; D is uncertain. Per germline, CDR1 DFQATT and CDR2 SNEGSKA (reference sequence). CDR3 length: 10 residues. Trimming cost V 8 bases and J 2 bases, with 7 bases left between them.